The 19 T cell receptor beta chains below come from one sample, sequenced in a study of cytomegalovirus exposure and HLA in healthy donors. This PCR relied on a set of 60 Vbeta primers and 13 Jbeta primers. Some clones are missing from TCRdb's copy, which holds only in-frame ones; the method was immunoSEQ multiplex PCR. Among fewer than 200,000 clones listed, roughly 75% were seen once. Sequenced material: PBMCs. Source of these receptors: a female donor in good health and CMV-seronegative.

With respect to this clone: At one boundary the junction diverges from the germline segment, which might be a read error. This chain uses TRBV7-9 with TRBJ1-1, with 9 bases that match TRBD1. This CDR3 is built from 16 residues. CDR1 SEHNR and CDR2 FQNEAQ come from the germline V gene (reference sequence). CDR3 nucleotide sequence: TGTTCCAGCAGCTGGTACAGGGGGCGCCGGGAGACTGAAGCTTTCTTT. The encoded protein is CSSSWYRGRRETEAFF.

The rearrangement uses TRBV7-8 and TRBJ1-1, with D possibly TRBD1 on 6 matching bases. The length of the CDR3 is 16 residues. Trimming took off 3 bases at V and 10 bases at J, with 24 bases between the two ends. Germline values: CDR1 SGHVS, CDR2 FQNEAQ. The CDR3 bases are TGTGCCAGCAGCTTCGAGGTTCGGGGGGGCGCCCCGTTAGCTTTCTTT. Protein: CASSFEVRGGAPLAFF.

The chain employs TRBV6-5 and TRBJ1-2; the match to TRBD1 covers 7 bases. V dropped 6 bases and J dropped 5; count of bases not matched to a gene: 12. Germline loops: CDR1 MNHEY, CDR2 SVGAGI. CDR3 length equals 15 residues. CDR3: CASRSIGTVTYGYTF. Here the CDR3 DNA reads TGTGCCAGCAGGTCTATCGGGACAGTGACGTATGGCTACACCTTC.

This clone appeared once. This chain connects TRBV6-5 to TRBJ1-5, with D uncertain. The germline V gene has CDR1 MNHEY and CDR2 SVGAGI. CDR3 length: 11 amino acids. Trimming took 8 bases from V and 5 from J, leaving 7 bases between them. Here the CDR3 DNA reads TGTGCCAGCGGCCCCGATCAGCCCCAGCATTTT. Translating gives CASGPDQPQHF.

This clone was picked up a small number of times. J is TRBJ1-2 and V is TRBV10-1; tentatively, D is TRBD1 (5 bases). There are 14 residues in the CDR3. V was trimmed by 0 bases and J by 6 bases, leaving 11 bases between them. Germline assignment: CDR1 WNHNN and CDR2 SYGVQD (reference sequence). The CDR3 protein is CASSESRQGHGYTF. DNA for the CDR3: TGCGCCAGCAGTGAGTCGCGGCAGGGTCATGGCTACACCTTC.

This clone was seen a few times. The chain combines TRBV7-8 with TRBJ2-5; 9 positions match TRBD2. Germline CDR1 is SGHVS and CDR2 is FQNEAQ. V lost 2 bases to trimming and J lost 1 base; unmatched junction nucleotides: 8. CDR3 length: 17 amino acids. The CDR3 DNA sequence: TGTGCCAGCAGCTTAAGGGCGGGTAGCGGGAGCCAAGAGACCCAGTACTTC. Residues: CASSLRAGSGSQETQYF.

The genes are TRBV7-2 and TRBJ2-7, with 7 bases fitting TRBD2. Germline V gene data show CDR1 as SGHTA and CDR2 as FQGNSA. The CDR3 extends over 16 amino acids. The junction had 7 bases not matched to a gene; V was cut back by 1 base and J by 1 base. This CDR3 is CASSLVGSGLSYEQYF. The CDR3 DNA follows: TGTGCCAGCAGCTTAGTGGGTAGCGGGTTGTCCTACGAGCAGTACTTC.

This sequence joins TRBV9 and TRBJ2-3; 12 positions match TRBD2. Germline assignment: CDR1 SGDLS and CDR2 YYNGEE. V lost 0 bases to trimming and J lost 5 bases; unmatched junction nucleotides: 1. The CDR3 sequence is 15 residues long. The CDR3 loop reads CASSVGGLAGDTQYF. Here the CDR3 DNA reads TGTGCCAGCAGCGTAGGGGGACTAGCGGGAGATACGCAGTATTTT.

This sequence joins TRBV19 and TRBJ1-1; D is ambiguous. The CDR3 sequence is 16 residues long. Germline CDR1 LNHDA, CDR2 SQIVND (reference sequence). Trimming pared 0 bases from V and 2 bases from J, leaving 13 bases between. The CDR3 loop is CASSIDLSGINTEAFF. As DNA, the CDR3 is TGTGCCAGTAGTATAGATCTATCCGGTATTAACACTGAAGCTTTCTTT.

The rearrangement joins TRBV9 to TRBJ2-5; 7 bases agree with TRBD2. Germline V gene lookup returns CDR1 SGDLS and CDR2 YYNGEE. The CDR3 contains 15 residues. Trimming took 0 bases from V and 3 from J; bases not matched to a gene: 5. For the CDR3, the DNA is TGTGCCAGCAGCGTAGCCCCCGGGGGGAAAGAGACCCAGTACTTC. It encodes CASSVAPGGKETQYF.

The V gene is TRBV5-8, the J gene TRBJ2-1; D is unresolved. The V and J ends lost 4 bases and 2 bases respectively, with 10 bases between them. The germline CDR1 and CDR2 sequences are SGHTS and YDEGEE. This CDR3 contains 14 residues. This chain's CDR3 is CASSPRDTYNEQFF. The CDR3 coding sequence is TGTGCCAGCAGCCCTCGTGACACCTACAATGAGCAGTTCTTC.

This clone came up a few times. The rearrangement uses TRBV2 and TRBJ1-5; perhaps TRBD1 as D (6 bases). Germline V gene lookup returns CDR1 SNHLY and CDR2 FYNNEI. This CDR3 has 15 amino acids. V gave up 7 bases and J gave up 1 base, with 14 bases separating them. In DNA, the CDR3 is TGTGCCAGCAAGGGGCAGGGGCGAAGCAATCAGCCCCAGCATTTT. It encodes CASKGQGRSNQPQHF.

CDR3 in amino acids: CASSQGRKRTGEGGWYTDTQYF. The CDR3 coding sequence is TGCGCCAGCAGCCAAGGTCGGAAACGGACAGGGGAAGGGGGGTGGTACACAGATACGCAGTATTTT. The chain employs TRBV4-3 and TRBJ2-3; 9 bases fit TRBD1. The trim removed 1 base at V and 2 bases at J, leaving 22 bases unmatched. The germline V gene encodes CDR1 LGHNA and CDR2 YSLEER. The CDR3 spans 22 residues.

The gene calls are TRBV6-1 and TRBJ2-5; perhaps TRBD2 as D (6 bases). The CDR3 covers 15 residues. Germline CDR1 MNHNS, CDR2 SASEGT. V lost 3 bases and J lost 2, with 13 bases in between. The CDR3 reads CASSEDGGAQETQYF. CDR3 in DNA: TGTGCCAGCAGTGAGGACGGGGGTGCACAAGAGACCCAGTACTTC.

The rearrangement links TRBV7-2 to TRBJ2-5; 12 bases are a match to TRBD2. Germline V CDR1 and CDR2: SGHTA, FQGNSA. V was clipped by 6 bases and J by 5 bases; unmatched bases: 7. This CDR3 contains 15 residues. The CDR3 sequence: CASSGTSGSWETQYF. CDR3 sequence (DNA): TGTGCCAGCAGTGGGACTAGCGGGTCATGGGAGACCCAGTACTTC.

This chain uses TRBV15 with TRBJ1-2, with D hard to call. The length of the CDR3 is 14 residues. Between the trimmed V and J ends, which lost 0 bases and 3 bases, there was a span of 8 bases. CDR1 is LNHNV and CDR2 is YYDKDF in the germline V gene (reference sequence). CDR3 DNA sequence: TGTGCCACCAGCAGAGATACTTCGGACTATGGCTACACCTTC. This sequence encodes CATSRDTSDYGYTF.

The chain is built from TRBV6-5 and TRBJ2-2; 7 nucleotides align to TRBD2. Germline V lookup: CDR1 MNHEY, CDR2 SVGAGI. V lost 8 bases to trimming and J lost 6 bases; unmatched junction nucleotides: 3. The CDR3 contains 12 residues. In DNA, the CDR3 is TGTGCCAGCGGGGGGGGAGCCGGGGAGCTGTTTTTT. Translated, it gives CASGGGAGELFF.

The chain employs TRBV5-1 and TRBJ1-2, with TRBD1 matching over 7 bases. Germline V gene data show CDR1 as SGHRS and CDR2 as YFSETQ. The CDR3 has 15 residues. The ends lost 4 bases at V and 2 bases at J; junction bases unmatched: 8. In DNA form, the CDR3 reads TGCGCCAGCAGCCGCGACAGGGCGCTGAACTATGGCTACACCTTC. Protein sequence: CASSRDRALNYGYTF. Combining the CDR3 with reference TRBV5-1 and TRBJ1-2 gives the whole variable domain KAGVTQTPRYLIKTRGQQVTLSCSPISGHRSVSWYQQTPGQGLQFLFEYFSETQRNKGNFPGRFSGRQFSNSRSEMNVSTLELGDSALYLCASSRDRALNYGYTFGSGTRLTVV.

The V gene is TRBV2, the J gene TRBJ2-1; D is possibly TRBD1 (5 bases). In germline, CDR1 is SNHLY, CDR2 FYNNEI. Trimming left V 4 bases short and J 9 bases short, with 13 bases between. The CDR3 length is 13 residues. CDR3 protein: CASSGRGDGEQFF. The CDR3 nucleotides read TGTGCCAGCAGTGGAAGGGGTGATGGTGAGCAGTTCTTC.